The next 16 T cell receptor beta chains were all read from a single sample in a study of CD4 and CD8 cells across lung adenocarcinoma regions. TCRdb processed the PCR reads anew with MiXCR; each CDR3 protein has one entry. The sample includes under 25,000 distinct CDR3 sequences, around half seen only once; the top ten take under 35%. Sequencing was done on a sample of CD8+ T cells from the center of a lung tumor. The receptors were gathered from a female donor with lung adenocarcinoma. The CD4 and CD8 labels of this study may be unreliable.

The V call is TRBV6-1, the J call TRBJ2-1, with TRBD1 identical over 7 bases. The CDR3 is made up of 14 amino acids. Looked up from germline, CDR1 is MNHNS and CDR2 is SASEGT. The J segment lost 9 bases and the V segment lost 6 bases, leaving 11 bases of the junction unmatched. The CDR3 loop reads CASRKPGQWGEQFF. CDR3 bases: TGTGCCAGCAGGAAACCGGGACAGTGGGGTGAGCAGTTCTTC.

Worth noting for this clonotype: A much larger clone is a single base away; this may be a read error. V is TRBV23-1 and J is TRBJ2-7; D call uncertain. TRBV23-1 is labeled an ORF, and its function is uncertain. V lost 5 bases to trimming and J lost 3 bases, with 20 bases between them. CDR3 size: 16 residues. CDR3 amino acids: CASSITIGERYYEQYF. CDR3 DNA: TGCGCCAGCAGTATAACAATCGGAGAGAGATACTACGAGCAGTACTTC.

This chain uses TRBV10-2 with TRBJ2-1; 14 nucleotides line up with TRBD2. The CDR3 runs to 18 residues. J gave up 1 base and V 4 bases, and 6 bases lay outside the gene matches. Germline V lookup: CDR1 WSHSY, CDR2 SAAADI. The CDR3 coding sequence is TGCGCCAGCAGTGGGGGGACTAGCGGGGGTGGGTCCTACAATGAGCAGTTCTTC. This translates into CASSGGTSGGGSYNEQFF.

This clonotype showed up just a few times. The chain joins TRBV14 to TRBJ1-1; D perhaps matches TRBD1 (6 bases). Germline assignment: CDR1 SGHDN and CDR2 FVKESK. The CDR3 consists of 13 residues. The V end was cut by 3 bases, the J end by 1 base, with 6 bases between. The CDR3, as DNA: TGTGCCAGCAGCCACAGGGGGAACACTGAAGCTTTCTTT. Its protein product is CASSHRGNTEAFF.

The table lists this clonotype with many counts. This chain joins TRBV6-1 and TRBJ1-4, with D perhaps matching TRBD1 (5 bases). Trimming removed 3 bases at V and 8 bases at J, with 13 bases between. Germline CDR1 is MNHNS and CDR2 is SASEGT. The CDR3 sequence is 14 residues long. The CDR3 sequence: CASSEGVFEEKLFF. CDR3 bases: TGTGCCAGCAGTGAGGGGGTATTCGAAGAAAAACTGTTTTTT.

This clonotype was recorded at least ten times. This chain joins TRBV20-1 and TRBJ1-6; 7 bases map to TRBD1. V shed 4 bases and J 7 bases; nucleotides not matched to a gene: 10. CDR1 is DFQATT, CDR2 SNEGSKA, per germline (reference sequence). CDR3 size: 15 residues. CDR3 protein: CSATPLRGGNSPLHF. In DNA, the CDR3 is TGCAGTGCTACTCCACTCAGGGGGGGCAATTCACCCCTCCACTTT.

The J gene is TRBJ2-5, the V gene TRBV12-3 or TRBV12-4; D is uncertain. The CDR3 runs 11 residues. V was cut by 3 bases and J by 3 bases, with 2 bases left in between. CDR3 in amino acids: CASSFEETQYF. For the CDR3, the DNA is TGTGCCAGCAGTTTCGAAGAGACCCAGTACTTC.

This clonotype was recorded once. The chain joins TRBV10-1 to TRBJ2-3, with unresolved D. The CDR3 consists of 14 residues. Germline V lookup: CDR1 WNHNN, CDR2 SYGVQD (reference sequence). The CDR3 DNA reads TGCGCGGGCAAGGTCGGGCAAGACCAAGAGACGCAGTATTTT. The encoded protein is CAGKVGQDQETQYF.

The V gene is TRBV6-5, the J gene TRBJ1-1, with 7 bases fitting TRBD1. Germline-derived CDR1 and CDR2 are MNHEY and SVGAGI. The V segment lost 4 bases and the J segment 3 bases; nucleotides outside the gene matches: 11. This CDR3 is 16 amino acids long. The CDR3 protein is CASSFHLRGYDTEAFF. The CDR3 nucleotides are TGTGCCAGCAGTTTCCATCTCAGGGGGTACGACACTGAAGCTTTCTTT.

This clonotype came up once. The J gene is TRBJ1-1, the V gene TRBV10-3; D ambiguous. Trimming cost V 0 bases and J 4 bases, with 6 bases left between them. In germline, CDR1 is ENHRY, CDR2 SYGVKD. The CDR3 loop spans 13 amino acids. CDR3 DNA: TGTGCCATCAGTGAGTCAGTTGGCACTGAAGCTTTCTTT. Encoded protein: CAISESVGTEAFF.

This clonotype has more than one count but fewer than ten. The CDR3 DNA sequence: TGCGCCAGCAGCCAGACAGATACGCAGTATTTT. Translation: CASSQTDTQYF. V and J are TRBV4-1 and TRBJ2-3, with D uncertain. Trimming removed 3 bases at V and 3 bases at J, with 1 base between. CDR1 and CDR2 from the germline V gene are MGHRA and YSYEKL. The CDR3 consists of 11 residues.

There are many counts of this clonotype. V and J are TRBV10-3 and TRBJ1-2; D is unclear. Germline CDR1 and CDR2: ENHRY and SYGVKD. CDR3 length equals 13 residues. Between the trimmed V and J ends, which lost 7 bases and 6 bases, there was a span of 15 bases. CDR3 amino acids: CAITWGIRDGYTF. Written as DNA, the CDR3 is TGTGCCATCACCTGGGGTATTAGGGATGGCTACACCTTC.

The rearrangement joins TRBV6-1 to TRBJ2-5, with D maybe TRBD2 (7 bases). The CDR3 spans 16 residues. Germline V gene data show CDR1 as MNHNS and CDR2 as SASEGT. V was trimmed by 7 bases and J by 0 bases, leaving 18 bases between them. The CDR3 nucleotides read TGTGCCAGCACGGGGGTCGGGGGGCGTGACCAAGAGACCCAGTACTTC. This gives the protein CASTGVGGRDQETQYF.

A note on this clonotype: The CDR3 end shows no conserved phenylalanine or tryptophan, and so a read error is likely. The DNA is left out, because the CDR3 cannot be placed on it with certainty; the CDR3 is given as TCRdb lists it. The V gene is TRBV29-1, the J gene TRBJ2-6; TRBD2 was called by the table and not checked on the DNA. With termini counted, the CDR3 has 20 amino acids. Germline V CDR1 and CDR2: SQVTM, ANQGSEA. The CDR3 here is CSLELLGSSYPPILASQVAG.

This chain uses TRBV6-1 with TRBJ2-3, with a weak D call TRBD2 (6 bases). CDR3 size: 15 residues. The V and J ends lost 5 bases and 7 bases respectively, with 19 bases between them. Germline CDR1 reads MNHNS; CDR2 reads SASEGT. The CDR3, as DNA: TGTGCCAGCAGTCGGGGGTCTCAAAGGGGAAATACGCAGTATTTT. As protein: CASSRGSQRGNTQYF.

This clonotype was observed a handful of times. The chain uses TRBV6-1 and TRBJ2-3, with D maybe TRBD1 (5 bases). Germline V gene data show CDR1 as MNHNS and CDR2 as SASEGT. Deletions cut 0 bases from V and 2 bases from J, with 12 bases between. The CDR3 length is 16 residues. The CDR3 DNA reads TGTGCCAGCAGTGAAGCCCGAGGACACCTCACAGATACGCAGTATTTT. Protein product: CASSEARGHLTDTQYF.